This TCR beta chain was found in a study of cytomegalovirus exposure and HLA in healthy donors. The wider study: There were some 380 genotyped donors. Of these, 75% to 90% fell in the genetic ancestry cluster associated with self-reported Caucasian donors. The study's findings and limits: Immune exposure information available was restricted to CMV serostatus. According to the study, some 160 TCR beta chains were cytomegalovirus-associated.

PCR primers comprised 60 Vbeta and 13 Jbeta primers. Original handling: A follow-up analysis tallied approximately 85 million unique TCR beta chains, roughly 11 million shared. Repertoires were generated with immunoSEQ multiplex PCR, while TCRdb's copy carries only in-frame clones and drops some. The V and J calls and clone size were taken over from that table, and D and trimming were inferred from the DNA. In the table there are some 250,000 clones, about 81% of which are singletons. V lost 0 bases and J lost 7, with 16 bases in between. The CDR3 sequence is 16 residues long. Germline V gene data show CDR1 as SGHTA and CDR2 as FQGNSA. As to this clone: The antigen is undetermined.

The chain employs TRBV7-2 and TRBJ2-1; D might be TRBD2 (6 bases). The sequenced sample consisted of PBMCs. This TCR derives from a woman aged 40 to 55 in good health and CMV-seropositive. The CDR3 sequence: CASSLARQSAGNEQFF. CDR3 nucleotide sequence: TGTGCCAGCAGCTTAGCGAGGCAGTCGGCGGGAAATGAGCAGTTCTTC.